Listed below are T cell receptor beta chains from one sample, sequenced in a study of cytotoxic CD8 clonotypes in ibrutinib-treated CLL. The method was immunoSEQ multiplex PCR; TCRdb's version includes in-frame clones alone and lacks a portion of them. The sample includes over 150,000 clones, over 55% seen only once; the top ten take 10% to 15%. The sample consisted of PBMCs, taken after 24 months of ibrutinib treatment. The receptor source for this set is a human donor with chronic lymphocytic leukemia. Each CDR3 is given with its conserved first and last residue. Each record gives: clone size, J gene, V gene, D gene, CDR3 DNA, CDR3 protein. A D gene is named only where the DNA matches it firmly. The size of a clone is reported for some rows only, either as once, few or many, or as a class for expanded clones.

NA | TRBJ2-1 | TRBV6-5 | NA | TGTGCCAGCAGGCCGAGCGTTGACCAGCGGGAGCAGTTCTTC | CASRPSVDQREQFF
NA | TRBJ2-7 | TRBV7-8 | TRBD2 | TGTGCCAGCAGCTCCCTAGCGGGAGCATTGTACGAGCAGTACTTC | CASSSLAGALYEQYF
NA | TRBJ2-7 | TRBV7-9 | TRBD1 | TGTGCCAGCAGCTTAGCTTTTATCGGGACAGATTCCTACGAGCAGTACTTC | CASSLAFIGTDSYEQYF
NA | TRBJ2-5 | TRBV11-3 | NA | TGTGCCAGCAGCTTAGGGTTAAGAGAGACCCAGTACTTC | CASSLGLRETQYF
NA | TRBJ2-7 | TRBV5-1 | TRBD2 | TGCGCCAGCTCACCCTGGGACAGGGCGCTAGCGGGAGGGTACGAGCAGTACTTC | CASSPWDRALAGGYEQYF
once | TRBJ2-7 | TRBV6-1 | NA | TGTGCCAGCAGTACACAGGCCGACTACGAGCAGTACTTC | CASSTQADYEQYF
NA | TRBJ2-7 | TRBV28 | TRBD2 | TGTGCCAGCAGTTTTCTCTTAGCGGGTTTATCCTACGAGCAGTACTTC | CASSFLLAGLSYEQYF
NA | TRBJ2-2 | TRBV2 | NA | TGTGCCAGCAACGGCGGGTGGGAATCAAAAAACACCGGGGAGCTGTTTTTT | CASNGGWESKNTGELFF
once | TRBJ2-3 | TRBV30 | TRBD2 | TGTGCCTGGAGTAGGCAGCGGGGAGGGCCTGATACGCAGTATTTT | CAWSRQRGGPDTQYF
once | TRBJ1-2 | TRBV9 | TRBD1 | TGTGCCAGCAGCGTAGGGTCGGGACAGGGGTATGGCTACACCTTC | CASSVGSGQGYGYTF
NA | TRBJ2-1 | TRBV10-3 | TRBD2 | TGTGCCATCAGTGGGACGGGACTAGCGGGAGAGCCTCCCTACAATGAGCAGTTCTTC | CAISGTGLAGEPPYNEQFF
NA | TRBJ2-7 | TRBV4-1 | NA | TGCGCCAGCAGCCAAGGGCTAGGAGCCTACGAGCAGTACTTC | CASSQGLGAYEQYF
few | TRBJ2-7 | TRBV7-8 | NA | TGTGCCAGCAGCTTAGACGGGAGAGAGTACTTC | CASSLDGREYF
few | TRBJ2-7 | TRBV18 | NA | TGTGCCAGCTCACCAGAAGTCAGTACCTACGAGCAGTACTTC | CASSPEVSTYEQYF
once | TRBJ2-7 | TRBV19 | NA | TGTGCCAGTAGTATGGCGGCGTCCAGGTGGACATACGAGCAGTACTTC | CASSMAASRWTYEQYF
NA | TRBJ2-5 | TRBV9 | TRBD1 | TGTGCCAGCAGCGTAGGAGGACAGGGCCAAGAGACCCAGTACTTC | CASSVGGQGQETQYF
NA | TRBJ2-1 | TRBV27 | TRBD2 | TGTGCCAGCAGTCTAGGACTAGCGGGATACAATGAGCAGTTCTTC | CASSLGLAGYNEQFF
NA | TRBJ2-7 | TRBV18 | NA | TGTGCCAGCTCACCACCGCGGGCAGGTGAGGTGCACGAGCAGTACTTC | CASSPPRAGEVHEQYF
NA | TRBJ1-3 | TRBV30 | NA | TGTGCCTGGACCCGGACGCTGGGCTCTGGAAACACCATATATTTT | CAWTRTLGSGNTIYF
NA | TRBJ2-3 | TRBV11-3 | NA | TGTGCCAGCAGCTTCTCCCAGGGGCTTTACTCAGATACGCAGTATTTT | CASSFSQGLYSDTQYF
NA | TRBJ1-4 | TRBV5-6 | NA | TGTGCCAGCAGCTTAGGGACCGTAGAAAAACTGTTTTTT | CASSLGTVEKLFF
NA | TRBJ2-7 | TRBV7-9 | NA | TGTGCCAGCAGCTTTTTAGCGAACCCCTGGTACGAGCAGTACTTC | CASSFLANPWYEQYF
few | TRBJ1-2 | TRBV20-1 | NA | TGCAGTGCTAGAGATAACTATGGCTACACCTTC | CSARDNYGYTF
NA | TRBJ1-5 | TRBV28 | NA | TGTGCCAGCCGGAAAGGCTCCTGGGATCAGCCCCAGCATTTT | CASRKGSWDQPQHF
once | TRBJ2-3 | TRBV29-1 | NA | TGCAGCGTTGGGGGTAGGGGAGGCACAGATACGCAGTATTTT | CSVGGRGGTDTQYF
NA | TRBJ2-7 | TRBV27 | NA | TGTGCCAGCAGTTTATGGGGCAAATACGAGCAGTACTTC | CASSLWGKYEQYF
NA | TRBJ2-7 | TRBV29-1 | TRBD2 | TGCAGCGTTGAGGGGCTAGCGGGAGAGGCCGAGCAGTACTTC | CSVEGLAGEAEQYF
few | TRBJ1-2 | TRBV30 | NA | TGTGCCTGGAGAAAGGACGAGAACTATGGCTACACCTTC | CAWRKDENYGYTF
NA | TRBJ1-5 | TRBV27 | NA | TGTGCCAGCAGTTCAGGACAGATTGGCAATCAGCCCCAGCATTTT | CASSSGQIGNQPQHF
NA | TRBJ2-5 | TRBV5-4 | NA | TGTGCCAGCAGTCCCCCCCAGGAACAAGAGACCCAGTACTTC | CASSPPQEQETQYF
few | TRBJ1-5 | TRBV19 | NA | TGTGCCAGTAGTCGACTTCAAAATAGCAATCAGCCCCAGCATTTT | CASSRLQNSNQPQHF
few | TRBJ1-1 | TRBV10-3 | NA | TGTGCCCACGGGCAGATGAACACTGAAGCTTTCTTT | CAHGQMNTEAFF
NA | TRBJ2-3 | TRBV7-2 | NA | TGTGCCAGCAGCTTAGTAGGGGCAGGGAGTCTAGATACGCAGTATTTT | CASSLVGAGSLDTQYF
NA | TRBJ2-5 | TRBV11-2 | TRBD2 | TGTGCCAGCAGCTTAGGTTTCGCTAGCGGGAGGGCCGACAGAGAGACCCAGTACTTC | CASSLGFASGRADRETQYF
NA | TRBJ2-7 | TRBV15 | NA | TGTGCCACCAGCACCCACCTGGCACCCCCTAGGCAGTACTTC | CATSTHLAPPRQYF
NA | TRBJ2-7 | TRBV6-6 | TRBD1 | TGTGCCAGCAGTTACTCGCCGGGACAGGGATACGAGCAGTACTTC | CASSYSPGQGYEQYF